The present entry profiles one T cell receptor (beta chain) with its context. Which antigen it targets is not known. No base qualities exist here, and no much larger clone lies one base off it. Library method: the immunoSEQ multiplex PCR assay. The multiplex PCR relied on a mix of 60 forward primers for TCR Vbeta segments and 13 reverse primers for TCR Jbeta segments. The CDR3 region of rearranged TCR beta genes was amplified from genomic DNA by a multiplex PCR assay. The Illumina HiSeq System was used to sequence the amplified TCR beta libraries as 87-base-pair reads. As for the authors' bioinformatics: A later analysis tallied around 87 million unique TCR beta chains across the 666 repertoires, and around 12 million of those chains were shared by two or more donors. A nearest-neighbor algorithm error-corrected the raw reads and collapsed the reads into unique sequences, merging closely related sequences to remove PCR and sequencing errors. Alignment of CDR3 sequences to IMGT reference sequences was used to assign V, D and J gene segments. For a sequence to be retained, at least a six-nucleotide match to both a V gene segment and a J gene segment was required. Rearrangements were classified as productive when the CDR3 lacked stop codons and remained in frame with V and J, and all other rearrangements were classified as non-productive. Following IMGT convention, CDR3 was defined as the stretch from the second conserved V-encoded cysteine to the conserved J-encoded phenylalanine. The earlier analysis of some 550 of the donors excluded any sequence lacking an unambiguous match to a single V gene segment. An earlier analysis of several hundred of the donors called V segments functional above 56.7% productive rearrangements and segregating when the between-donor standard deviation exceeded 5%. A statistical classification framework was built for diagnosing cytomegalovirus status from the catalog of TCR beta chain sequences. A later analysis assigned V and J genes by comparing TCR nucleotide sequences with IMGT/GENE-DB human TR gene sequences. Using the TCRdist pipeline, a later analysis assigned CDR3 sequences along with most-parsimonious VDJ recombination scenarios. In a later analysis, each TCR beta chain was defined by its CDR3 amino acid sequence together with its V-gene family, and reads lacking a unique V-gene family were excluded. A later analysis removed several hundred highly shared, low-generation-probability nucleotide sequences to deal with suspected cross-contamination and a sequencing artifact. In a later analysis, a clonal expansion index for each public chain was calculated from normalized within-repertoire ranks of inferred template counts. In a later analysis, generation probabilities were computed using a VDJ recombination model fitted to out-of-frame rearrangements, and the results were checked against IGoR. In a later analysis, hypergeometric tests were used to score TCR-TCR, TCR-HLA and TCR-CMV co-occurrence, with a repertoire-size bias correction applied to TCR pairs. A later analysis estimated false discovery rates by permuting HLA or CMV assignments 20 times. In a later analysis, co-occurring TCRs were grouped using DBSCAN, and TCRdist sequence similarity was added for clustering within HLA-allele-positive subsets. Co-occurrence clustering excluded repertoires with fewer than 30,000 or more than 120,000 public chains, plus five with anomalous nucleotide sharing. As stored in TCRdb, this immuneACCESS dataset retains in-frame rearrangements with V and J assigned. A fraction of the clones does not appear; measured against another copy, unresolved V genes explain less than half of the discrepancy, and the remainder lacks a known reason. The DNA gave D and trimming, while V, J and clone size come from that table. The sample includes 85,000 to 130,000 clones, with roughly 88% observed a single time. The top ten hold about 1.2% of the sample.

This sample is drawn from a study of cytomegalovirus exposure and HLA in healthy donors (dated by TCRdb to 2016 to 2017). Background on the whole study: An earlier analysis of several hundred of the donors reported 250 to 350 Gb of sequence data and some 120 million unique TCR beta sequences from about 200 million T cells. An early release that covered approximately 600 HLA-typed donors contained around 300 gigabases of sequencing data and 85 million to 100 million unique TCR sequences. Of the approximately 370 genotyped donors, 70% to 90% were placed in the genetic ancestry cluster associated with self-reported Caucasian donors. The study aimed to test whether cataloging public T cell receptors could reveal signatures of past pathogen exposure. The study used immunosequencing to profile the T cell repertoires of 670 or so subjects and linked those repertoires to cytomegalovirus serostatus. Along with the roughly 610-subject first cohort, a separate validation cohort of over a hundred different subjects was used. To predict cytomegalovirus infection status, the study brought together high-throughput TCR immunosequencing, statistical association of individual TCRs with disease status, and machine learning. In a later analysis, previously published TCR beta repertoires from 666 donors were re-analyzed and high-resolution HLA genotyping was added so that TCR occurrence patterns could be studied. Rather than using new phenotypic data, the later analysis identified candidate immune exposures from TCR beta sequences and from how often those sequences occurred across donors. An earlier analysis of 587 of the donors used high-throughput TCR beta sequencing to judge whether each TCR beta V gene segment behaved as functional or pseudogenic. Donor age, sex, ethnicity and CMV serostatus were compiled alongside the repertoire data. A later genetic analysis used genome-wide SNP genotypes for 398 of the 666 donors, treating that subset as a discovery cohort. Every repertoire in the discovery cohort had been generated on one and the same sequencing platform. HLA typing covered class I and class II loci at four-digit resolution. The number of donors typed differed by locus, with roughly 629-640 for A, B, C, DRB1 and DQB1, 522 for DQA1, 606 for DPA1, and around 450 for DPB1. Because of strong linkage in the cohort, 5 or 6 DR-DQ haplotypes were treated as single units for association and clustering. Among about 360 genotyped donors of the cohort, an average of approximately 240,000 unique TCR beta nucleotide sequences were sequenced per donor, roughly 20% of them non-productive.

Results the study describes overall, beyond this receptor: Several of the top co-occurrence clusters appeared to be linked to parvovirus B19, influenza, CMV and Epstein-Barr virus, according to a later analysis. An association between a missense DCLRE1C variant and V-gene and J-gene trimming of TCR beta chains was found in a later genetic analysis and replicated in an independent cohort. The sequencing pipeline was judged likely to have produced a cluster of highly shared sequence variants as a technical artifact. The study listed over 150 TCR beta chains as associated with cytomegalovirus. Sequencing depth was assumed to be roughly uniform across donors in the presence/absence analyses, though that assumption may not hold. Compared with equally common non-associated chains, HLA-associated TCR beta chains in a later analysis were more clonally expanded and had lower generation probabilities. A later analysis found that TCR association rates varied across HLA loci, with DRB1 alleles showing the most associated TCRs and HLA-C alleles the fewest. Because HLA typing was missing for some donors at each locus, association tests included only the typed subset. For the cohort, immune exposure information was limited to CMV serostatus. In an earlier analysis of about 600 of the donors, most TCR beta V segments appeared in productive rearrangements about 87% or about 30% of the time, broadly matching IMGT annotations. Most CMV-associated TCR beta chains appeared to be HLA-restricted in a later analysis, and the HLA associations seemed to be driven largely by CMV exposure. Specific HLA alleles were associated with roughly 16,000 TCR beta sequences at a false discovery rate of 0.05 in a later analysis. The earlier analysis of 450 to 700 of the donors excluded roughly 16 rarely observed V segments, including chromosome 9 orphons, because counts were too low. A further reported finding was that TCR beta sequences accurately predicted the HLA-A and HLA-B alleles for most subjects in the first cohort. A few of the identified cytomegalovirus-associated TCR beta chains were confirmed in vitro to be specific for cytomegalovirus antigens. The classifier was reported to diagnose cytomegalovirus status with high specificity and sensitivity in both the original cohort and the validation cohort. Across donors, most TCR sequences were observed very rarely, whereas some public TCRs were present in many individuals. When HLA alleles, especially DR and DQ, strongly co-occurred, TCR associations were difficult to assign to individual alleles. The authors suggested that the approach could potentially be extended to other disease states and immunological phenotypes. A later genetic analysis reported fewer N-insertions in productive TCRs among donors in an Asian-associated ancestry cluster than the approximately 670-donor mean. The cohort was sequenced for TCR beta chains only, and without alpha or paired-chain data the features that could be detected were limited. Correlated functional status among segregating V segments might reflect linkage disequilibrium, but an unknown experimental factor could not be ruled out.

The cohort was made up of 666 healthy bone marrow donors. At the time of sampling, all cohort members were nominally healthy, though unrecorded immune exposures were likely present. The donor was CMV seronegative and belonged to the group of 352 seronegative cohort members. Each donor provided a peripheral blood sample, and peripheral blood mononuclear cells were used for TCR beta sequencing. Genomic DNA extraction from the blood cell samples was performed with the Qiagen DNeasy Blood Extraction Kit. Material for sequencing was PBMCs. This sequence was found in a young woman in good health and CMV-seronegative.

The CDR3 amino acid sequence is: CASSPYSRLAVASTGELFF. The DNA reads TGTGCCAGCAGCCCTTACTCCAGGCTAGCGGTGGCGAGCACCGGGGAGCTGTTTTTT. The V and J segments used are TRBV7-2 and TRBJ2-2; 7 of the junction bases match TRBD2. The CDR3 numbers 19 residues from cysteine through phenylalanine. The retained sequence is limited to the CDR3, 57 bases, with the frame set at the first base. After removal of 5 bases from V and 4 bases from J, the junction retains 19 bases not matched to a gene. CDR1 is given as SGHTA and CDR2 as FQGNSA, both from the germline V gene.